This T cell receptor beta chain was obtained from a study of cytotoxic CD8 clonotypes in ibrutinib-treated CLL (TCRdb year 2021). Notes on the research overall: The cohort had some eleven relapsed/refractory and 15 treatment-naive patients; 17 to 18 were IGHV unmutated. An average of 255,043 productive templates and 94,082 productive rearrangements was obtained per sample. Every sample from remission and from progressive disease was obtained while the patients were still on ibrutinib. Cryopreserved peripheral blood mononuclear cells were obtained prior to treatment, at the time of response, and at either disease progression or sustained remission. Response samples were taken after a median of roughly a year on treatment, ranging from about 6 to 36 months. Longitudinal samples were obtainable from about 30% of the roughly 90 participants in the trial. Responses were partial in some 24 patients and complete in 2; after median about 5.5 years follow-up, approximately 15 stayed in remission and some twelve progressed.

The goal of deep resolution MiSeq sequencing was a depth between 1 in 1 million and 1 in 200,000 T cells, and coverage averaged 10x per clonotype. TCR beta libraries were generated with the immunoSEQ hsTCRB Kit. In the original analysis: Data were analyzed with ImmunoSEQ Data Assistant and ImmunoSEQ Analyzer, with V, D and J genes assigned per IMGT definitions. Clonality, which ranges from 0 to 1, was calculated as one minus the normalized Shannon entropy of productive rearrangement frequencies. Only overrepresented clonotypes making up at least 0.05% of the repertoire of each patient were included in the public clonotype analysis. Approximately 12 age-matched healthy donor repertoires from immuneACCESS were used as controls for clonality. The clones in this table, taken by TCRdb from immuneACCESS, are in-frame only. Not every clone is retained; where verified, under half of the shortfall comes from an unresolved V gene, and the cause of the rest is unknown. V, J and clone size reflect that table, while D and trimming were determined from the DNA. This sample has around 53,000 clones in its table, and around 52% of those were observed once. Roughly a quarter of the sample lies in the top ten.

The germline V gene (reference sequence) supplies CDR1 MNHEY and CDR2 SMNVEV. Its CDR3 holds 12 amino acids, cysteine through phenylalanine. The sequence is cut down to CDR3 DNA, 36 bases in frame from base 1. V loses 5 bases of germline sequence and J loses 3 bases, and the interval between the two ends is 6 bases. Here is what the overall study found, with its caveats: At ibrutinib response clonality went up, during sustained remission it held steady, and at progression it dropped back toward baseline. At baseline, clonality was higher than in age-matched healthy donors and showed a strong correlation with circulating CD8+ T-cell counts. Sustained-remission and progressing patients did not have matched sampling times, and lymph node repertoires were not examined. Public clonotypes were found to be uncommon and were observed to contract or remain stable during treatment; the increase in clonality was shown to reflect expansion of private clonotypes at ibrutinib response.

This specimen's time point label, interpreted: progressive disease on ibrutinib. For TCR beta library preparation, approximately 2.2 micrograms of genomic DNA were isolated from cryopreserved PBMCs. Longitudinal blood samples from CLL patients on ibrutinib monotherapy were analyzed using high-throughput TCR beta sequencing. The patients were enrolled in a single-center, open-label phase 2 trial of ibrutinib monotherapy. Comments on this clone: Its antigen is unknown. Base qualities are missing; no much larger clone stands one base away.

The origin of this receptor is a human donor with chronic lymphocytic leukemia. The sequence joins TRBV27 to TRBJ2-3, with a weak D call of TRBD1 (6 bases match). The sample was PBMCs, taken at disease progression, from a patient treated with ibrutinib. The CDR3 reads as follows: CASSRGTDTQYF. The base sequence is TGTGCCAGCAGTAGGGGGACAGATACGCAGTATTTT.